The 23 T cell receptor beta chains reported below all come from one sample, sequenced in a study of tumor-infiltrating lymphocytes in primary liver carcinoma. Co-extracted RNA and DNA came from 20-30 mg of unsorted bulk tissue. A primer in the constant region served to generate TCR beta cDNA from approximately 500 ng of total RNA. Modified slightly, ARM-PCR produced TCR beta libraries over three nested multiplex PCR rounds. The first two PCR rounds used TRBV1-TRBV30 forward primers with a C-beta reverse primer, around 10 cycles each. TCRdb redid the calling of the multiplex PCR reads with MiXCR, one entry per CDR3 protein. The table lists roughly 190,000 distinct CDR3 sequences, around four fifths of them singletons. The source material was tumor tissue from primary liver carcinoma. These receptors originate from a man aged 35-49 years with primary liver carcinoma and hepatitis B virus infection.

With respect to this clonotype: At one end the junction does not follow the germline gene, possibly because of a read error. The V call is TRBV11-1, the J call TRBJ2-7; D possibly corresponds to TRBD2 (6 bases). Per the germline V gene, CDR1 is SGHAT and CDR2 is FQDESV (reference sequence). The length of the CDR3 is 15 residues. CDR3 DNA: TGTGCCAGCATCTTAATGGAATCGGGAGAATACGAGCAGTATTTC. The encoded protein is CASILMESGEYEQYF.

With regard to this clonotype: One end of the junction is discordant with germline, which a read error may explain. The V gene is TRBV4-3, the J gene TRBJ2-1; a possible D gene is TRBD2 (6 bases). The CDR3 covers 16 residues. Germline CDR1 LGHNA, CDR2 YSLEER. CDR3 region: CASNQETKGRYNVQFF. For the CDR3, the DNA is TGTGCCAGCAACCAAGAAACCAAGGGGAGGTACAATGTGCAGTTCTTC.

This clonotype was seen just once. The chain is built from TRBV5-1 and TRBJ2-7; D tentatively reads TRBD1 or TRBD2 (6 bases each). V gave up 2 bases and J gave up 10 bases, with 22 bases separating them. The length of the CDR3 is 15 residues. CDR1 SGHRS and CDR2 YFSETQ come from the germline V gene. The CDR3 protein is CASSFTGRFQAEQYF. The CDR3 DNA reads as TGCGCCAGCAGCTTTACAGGGAGGTTTCAGGCCGAACAGTACTTC.

The V call is TRBV29-1, the J call TRBJ2-3; weak D call: TRBD2 (6 bases). CDR3 size: 15 residues. In germline, CDR1 is SQVTM, CDR2 ANQGSEA. The CDR3 DNA follows: TGCAGTATTGAGGGCGGGGCCGGCATCCCAGATACGCAGTATTTT. As protein: CSIEGGAGIPDTQYF.

The chain recombines TRBV11-3 with TRBJ2-1, with D possibly TRBD2 on 5 matching bases. The CDR3 runs to 13 residues. V lost 8 bases to trimming and J lost 8 bases, with 16 bases between them. Germline V gene sequence: CDR1 SGHNT, CDR2 YENEEA. The CDR3 nucleotides read TGTGCCAGCTGCCCGCGAGGGATGGATGAGCAGTTCTTC. Its translation is CASCPRGMDEQFF.

Concerning this clonotype: Its ends do not fully match the called genes, so a read error is possible. V is TRBV3-1 and J is TRBJ2-7; 7 bases fit TRBD2. Germline CDR1 LGHDT, CDR2 YNNKEL (reference sequence). The CDR3 runs 15 residues. In nucleotides, the CDR3 is TGTGCCAACAGCCACTCCCTAACGGGGGGACACGAGCAGTACTTC. It encodes CANSHSLTGGHEQYF.

Comments on this clonotype: It may be a read error: a sequence one base away is much more abundant. In this CDR3 the conserved last residue, phenylalanine or tryptophan, is missing, so a read error is likely. The chain couples TRBV5-1 to TRBJ2-1; D gene unclear. The CDR3 is 14 residues long. Germline lookup yields CDR1 SGHRS and CDR2 YFSETQ. Between the trimmed V and J ends, which lost 1 base and 2 bases, there was a span of 7 bases. The CDR3 protein is CASSLSAPYNEQFL. Here the CDR3 DNA reads TGCGCCAGCAGCTTGTCAGCCCCCTACAATGAGCAGTTCCTC.

Regarding this clonotype: The junction and the germline gene differ at one end; a read error may be behind it. This chain uses TRBV5-1 with TRBJ1-5; 8 bases are shared with TRBD1. Looked up from germline, CDR1 is SGHRS and CDR2 is YFSETQ. The CDR3 is 16 residues long. The CDR3: CASSWGEQGVIQSQHF. The CDR3 coding sequence is TGCGCCAGCAGCTGGGGAGAACAGGGGGTAATTCAGTCCCAGCATTTT.

In the case of this clonotype: An end of the junction differs from the germline gene, which may be a read error. The CDR3 DNA reads TGTGCCAGCAGTGATGTCACTAGCAGCCAGAAGAATGAGCAGTTCTTC. Translated, it gives CASSDVTSSQKNEQFF. The rearrangement joins TRBV24-1 to TRBJ2-1; D may be TRBD2 (6 bases). The germline V gene encodes CDR1 KGHDR and CDR2 SFDVKD. This CDR3 is built from 16 residues.

This rearrangement joins TRBV7-2 to TRBJ2-6; TRBD1 might be the D (6 bases). Trimming took 10 bases from V and 0 from J, leaving 22 bases between them. Germline CDR1 SGHTA, CDR2 FQGNSA. CDR3 length: 18 amino acids. In DNA form, the CDR3 reads TGTGCCAACAGGGAAGGTCGGGGCCTCAACTCTGGGGCCAACGTCCTGACTTTC. Amino acid sequence: CANREGRGLNSGANVLTF.

A remark on this clonotype: This clone may be a read error of a much larger clone one base away. V usage is TRBV30 and J usage is TRBJ1-1, with a possible D match to TRBD1 (5 bases). The CDR3 is 13 amino acids. CDR1 is GTSNPN and CDR2 is SVGIG in the germline V gene (reference sequence). The CDR3 is CAWTAFEGTDAFF. The CDR3 coding sequence is TGTGCCTGGACGGCCTTCGAGGGGACTGATGCTTTCTTT.

On this clonotype itself: An end of the junction differs from the germline gene, which may be a read error. The CDR3 sequence is CTSNPGQAGTDTQYF. CDR3 nucleotide sequence: TGTACCAGCAACCCAGGACAAGCGGGAACGGATACGCAGTATTTT. The genes are TRBV6-5 and TRBJ2-3; 7 bases are a match to TRBD2. Germline assignment: CDR1 MNHEY and CDR2 SVGAGI. The CDR3 sequence is 15 residues long.

In its sample, this clonotype was seen many times. J is TRBJ1-1 and V is TRBV6-1, with D perhaps TRBD1 (6 bases). V lost 8 bases to trimming and J lost 12 bases, with 28 bases between them. This CDR3 comprises 15 residues. CDR1 is MNHNS and CDR2 is SASEGT in the germline V gene. CDR3 residues: CASYVGARAVGVPFF. The CDR3 nucleotides read TGTGCCAGCTATGTGGGGGCGCGTGCGGTTGGCGTACCTTTCTTT.

To note about this clonotype: The junction departs from germline at one end; a sequencing error may be responsible. J is TRBJ2-3 and V is TRBV6-5, with TRBD2 matching 8 bases. Germline CDR1 reads MNHEY; CDR2 reads SVGAGI. The CDR3 is 15 residues long. The CDR3 reads CTSNPGLAGTETQYF. The CDR3 DNA follows: TGTACCAGCAACCCAGGATTAGCGGGAACAGAAACGCAGTATTTT.

About this clonotype: One end of the junction fails to match germline, which may point to a read error. The rearrangement links TRBV6-5 to TRBJ2-7; TRBD1 agrees at 7 bases. The CDR3 contains 14 residues. Germline assignment: CDR1 MNHEY and CDR2 SVGAGI. Here the CDR3 DNA reads TGTGCCAGCGCTGAATGGGGGACAGCCCACGAGCAGTCCTTC. Amino acid sequence: CASAEWGTAHEQSF.

To note about this clonotype: Possible read error: a much larger clone is one base away. The CDR3 DNA reads TGCGCCAGCAGCTTCGGACTAGCGGGAGGCGGCTACAGTGAGCAGTTCTTC. This sequence encodes CASSFGLAGGGYSEQFF. The chain uses TRBV5-1 and TRBJ2-1; 14 bases are a match to TRBD2. Germline loops: CDR1 SGHRS, CDR2 YFSETQ. The CDR3 runs 17 residues.

This clonotype was seen only once. One end of the junction does not line up with germline, which may come from a read error. The chain is built from TRBV10-3 and TRBJ2-6, with D perhaps being TRBD1 or TRBD2 (6 bases each). CDR3 size: 18 residues. Germline V gene sequence: CDR1 ENHRY, CDR2 SYGVKD. The chain's CDR3 is CAISGSRGAYSGASVLTF. The CDR3 coding sequence is TGTGCCATCAGTGGTTCGAGGGGGGCATACTCTGGGGCCAGCGTCCTGACTTTC.

On this clonotype itself: It may be a read error: a sequence one base away is much more abundant. The genes are TRBV28 and TRBJ1-2, with a weak D call TRBD1 (6 bases). This CDR3 has 14 amino acids. Per germline, CDR1 MDHEN and CDR2 SYDVKM. CDR3 in DNA: TGTGCCAGCAGCCCTCGAACAGGGATCTATGACTACACCTTC. As protein: CASSPRTGIYDYTF.

Details on this clonotype: At one boundary the junction diverges from the germline segment, which might be a read error. This chain links TRBV6-7 with TRBJ2-5; 10 nucleotides align to TRBD2. TRBV6-7 is given ORF status, its function remaining uncertain. The CDR3 has 17 amino acids. The CDR3 DNA sequence: TGTGCCAGAAGTTACTCGAGTTATCTAGCGGGAGAAGAGACCCAGTATTTC. This gives the protein CARSYSSYLAGEETQYF.

Details on this clonotype: A clone one base away is much larger, so this may be a read error. The rearrangement uses TRBV5-4 and TRBJ2-2; 10 bases match TRBD1. The CDR3 is 15 amino acids. Germline CDR1 SGHNT, CDR2 YYREEE (reference sequence). In DNA form, the CDR3 reads TGTGCCAGCAGCATGGGACAGGGGAGCACCTGGGAGCTGTTTTTT. Protein: CASSMGQGSTWELFF.

In regard to this clonotype: One junction end disagrees with the germline gene, perhaps due to a read error. V and J are TRBV12-3 or TRBV12-4 and TRBJ2-2, with a weak D call TRBD1 (5 bases). The CDR3 sequence is 14 residues long. In DNA form, the CDR3 reads TGTACCTGCATGGAGACAGCGAACACCGTGGAGCTGTTTTTT. Amino acid sequence: CTCMETANTVELFF.

Points on this clonotype: At one end the junction does not follow the germline gene, possibly because of a read error. The chain joins TRBV29-1 to TRBJ2-3; D tentatively reads TRBD1 or TRBD2 (6 bases each). CDR3 length: 14 amino acids. Germline V gene lookup returns CDR1 SQVTM and CDR2 ANQGSEA. This CDR3 reads CSVGARGRPNTEYF. The CDR3 DNA reads TGCAGCGTGGGGGCCAGAGGGAGGCCAAATACGGAGTATTTT.

With regard to this clonotype: Germline and junction disagree at one end, which may indicate a read error. CDR3 sequence: CASSLEWGTDMQYF. In DNA form, the CDR3 reads TGTGCCAGCAGCTTGGAGTGGGGGACAGATATGCAGTATTTT. The rearrangement links TRBV5-5 to TRBJ2-3; 7 bases fit TRBD1. The CDR3 loop spans 14 amino acids. CDR1 SGHKS and CDR2 YYEKEE come from the germline V gene (reference sequence).